This record looks at one T cell receptor beta chain sequence and its context. Antigen unknown. This entry is derived from a study of T cell responses to AZD1222 COVID-19 vaccine. Study-level points and caveats: Repertoires were sampled only after the peak T cell response.

The assay was immunoSEQ multiplex PCR, and TCRdb's table has in-frame clones only and misses some. The table lists under 70,000 clones, around 90% of them singletons. The CDR3 covers 17 residues. Germline CDR1 KGHSH, CDR2 LQKENI. The V gene lost 0 bases and the J gene lost 2 bases, with 14 bases spanning the gap. V gene TRBV18 combines with J gene TRBJ2-1; possibly TRBD2 for D (5 bases). The clonotype was recovered from an adult who received the AZD1222 COVID-19 vaccine. The sequencing here drew on peripheral blood, taken 28 days after the second AZD1222 dose. CDR3 nucleotides: TGTGCCAGCTCACCACCGGACTTTTCGCGGCCCTACAATGAGCAGTTCTTC. As protein: CASSPPDFSRPYNEQFF.